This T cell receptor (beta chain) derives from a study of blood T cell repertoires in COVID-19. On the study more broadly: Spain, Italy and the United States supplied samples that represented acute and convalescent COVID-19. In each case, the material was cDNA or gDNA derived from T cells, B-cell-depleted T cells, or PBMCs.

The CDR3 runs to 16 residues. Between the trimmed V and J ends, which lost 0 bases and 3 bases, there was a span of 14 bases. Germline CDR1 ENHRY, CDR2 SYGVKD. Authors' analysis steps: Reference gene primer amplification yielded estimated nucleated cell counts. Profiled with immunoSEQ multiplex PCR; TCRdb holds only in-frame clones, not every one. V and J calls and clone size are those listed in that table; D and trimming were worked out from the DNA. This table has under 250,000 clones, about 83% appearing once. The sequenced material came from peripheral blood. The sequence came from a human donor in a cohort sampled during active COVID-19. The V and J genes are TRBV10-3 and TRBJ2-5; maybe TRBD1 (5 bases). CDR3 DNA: TGTGCCATCAGTGAGTCGGGCAGGGCCGGCAAAGAGACCCAGTACTTC. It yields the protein CAISESGRAGKETQYF.